These 9 T cell receptor beta chains share one sample of origin, sequenced in a study of PD-1 blockade in classical Hodgkin lymphoma. Sequencing used immunoSEQ multiplex PCR; TCRdb keeps in-frame clones, though not all of them. The data hold about 9,900 clones, with roughly 90% observed a single time. Relapse was seen in all patients after autologous stem cell transplantation, and brentuximab vedotin exposure was variable. Sequenced here: peripheral blood mononuclear cells (PBMCs), sampled at baseline. The source of these receptors is a human donor with classical Hodgkin lymphoma.

The count of this clone is one. The chain combines TRBV9 with TRBJ1-2, with 8 bases identical to TRBD1. The CDR3 runs to 15 residues. Germline values: CDR1 SGDLS, CDR2 YYNGEE. V was clipped by 4 bases and J by 7 bases; unmatched bases: 12. CDR3 protein: CASSHPGQGTGGYTF. DNA of the CDR3: TGTGCCAGCAGCCATCCAGGACAGGGAACTGGTGGCTACACCTTC.

The V gene is TRBV29-1, the J gene TRBJ2-5, with TRBD2 matching 10 bases. The CDR3 has 14 amino acids. Germline values: CDR1 SQVTM, CDR2 ANQGSEA. Germline trimming cut 5 bases from V and 4 bases from J; bases unmatched to any gene: 7. The CDR3 DNA reads TGCAGCGTTCGGCTAGCGGGAGTGGTAGAGACCCAGTACTTC. It encodes CSVRLAGVVETQYF. The full variable domain, completed using reference TRBV29-1 and TRBJ2-5, is SAVISQKPSRDICQRGTSLTIQCQVDSQVTMMFWYRQQPGQSLTLIATANQGSEATYESGFVIDKFPISRPNLTFSTLTVSNMSPEDSSIYLCSVRLAGVVETQYFGPGTRLLVL.

The chain recombines TRBV5-6 with TRBJ2-1; 13 bases map to TRBD2. V trimming: 4 bases; J trimming: 2 bases; junction bases outside the gene matches: 3. This CDR3 spans 16 amino acids. Germline CDR1 is SGHDT and CDR2 is YYEEEE. The CDR3 DNA is TGTGCCAGCAGCCGGACTAGCGGGAGCACCTACAATGAGCAGTTCTTC. Translating it yields CASSRTSGSTYNEQFF. Filled out from reference TRBV5-6 and TRBJ2-1, the complete variable domain reads DAGVTQSPTHLIKTRGQQVTLRCSPKSGHDTVSWYQQALGQGPQFIFQYYEEEERQRGNFPDRFSGHQFPNYSSELNVNALLLGDSALYLCASSRTSGSTYNEQFFGPGTRLTVL.

The chain carries TRBV5-8 and TRBJ2-7, with 10 bases matching TRBD2. Germline CDR1 reads SGHTS; CDR2 reads YDEGEE. This CDR3 comprises 15 residues. V lost 4 bases and J lost 6; bases outside the gene matches: 10. The CDR3 protein is CASSSLAGVPSEQYF. The DNA of the CDR3 is TGTGCCAGCAGCAGTCTAGCGGGAGTCCCTAGCGAGCAGTACTTC. The whole variable domain, filled in from reference TRBV5-8 and TRBJ2-7, reads EAGVTQSPTHLIKTRGQQATLRCSPISGHTSVYWYQQALGLGLQFLLWYDEGEERNRGNFPPRFSGRQFPNYSSELNVNALELEDSALYLCASSSLAGVPSEQYFGPGTRLTVT.

The rearrangement joins TRBV18 to TRBJ1-2; maybe TRBD1 (6 bases). The CDR3 contains 14 residues. The germline V gene has CDR1 KGHSH and CDR2 LQKENI. Trimming shortened V by 3 bases and J by 4 bases, and 12 bases separated the two germline ends. CDR3 loop: CASSPLTGPYGYTF. CDR3 nucleotides: TGTGCCAGCTCACCGTTGACAGGACCCTATGGCTACACCTTC.

The chain employs TRBV5-1 and TRBJ2-5; D may be TRBD1 (5 bases). CDR1 SGHRS and CDR2 YFSETQ come from the germline V gene. This CDR3 contains 13 residues. The germline V and J ends were trimmed by 1 base and 5 bases, with 9 bases remaining between them. CDR3 loop: CASSLQGEETQYF. The CDR3 DNA follows: TGCGCCAGCAGCTTGCAGGGTGAGGAGACCCAGTACTTC.

The chain recombines TRBV6-1 with TRBJ1-3; 7 nucleotides line up with TRBD1. CDR3 length: 15 residues. V gave up 4 bases and J gave up 4 bases; unmatched junction bases: 7. The germline CDR1 and CDR2 sequences are MNHNS and SASEGT. CDR3 region: CASSVNTGAGNTIYF. Here the CDR3 DNA reads TGTGCCAGCAGTGTTAATACAGGGGCCGGAAACACCATATATTTT.

V and J are TRBV7-6 and TRBJ2-1; 7 bases align to TRBD2. Germline V gene data show CDR1 as SGHVS and CDR2 as FNYEAQ. V lost 5 bases to trimming and J lost 3 bases; unmatched junction nucleotides: 10. The CDR3 is 16 amino acids. The chain's CDR3 is CASSLRLQRGYNEQFF. In nucleotides, the CDR3 is TGTGCCAGCAGCCTACGACTCCAGCGGGGCTACAATGAGCAGTTCTTC.

The chain is built from TRBV5-1 and TRBJ2-2; perhaps TRBD2 as D (6 bases). Germline CDR1 and CDR2: SGHRS and YFSETQ. The ends were cut back, 0 bases at V and 6 bases at J, with 12 bases in the middle. The CDR3 covers 15 residues. Here the CDR3 DNA reads TGCGCCAGCAGCTTGGGGTCTAGCGTGGCCGGGGAGCTGTTTTTT. Protein: CASSLGSSVAGELFF. The whole variable domain, remainder taken from reference TRBV5-1 and TRBJ2-2, is KAGVTQTPRYLIKTRGQQVTLSCSPISGHRSVSWYQQTPGQGLQFLFEYFSETQRNKGNFPGRFSGRQFSNSRSEMNVSTLELGDSALYLCASSLGSSVAGELFFGEGSRLTVL.